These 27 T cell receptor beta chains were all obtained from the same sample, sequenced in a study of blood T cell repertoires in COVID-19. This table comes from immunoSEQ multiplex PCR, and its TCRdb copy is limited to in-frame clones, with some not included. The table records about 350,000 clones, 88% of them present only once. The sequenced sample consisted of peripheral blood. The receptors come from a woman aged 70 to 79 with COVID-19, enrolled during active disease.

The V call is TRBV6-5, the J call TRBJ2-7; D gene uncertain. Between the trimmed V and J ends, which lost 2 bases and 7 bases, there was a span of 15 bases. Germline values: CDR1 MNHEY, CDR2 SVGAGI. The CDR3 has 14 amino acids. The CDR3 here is CASSYTLIFREQYF. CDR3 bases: TGTGCCAGCAGTTACACATTAATCTTCAGAGAGCAGTACTTC.

The DNA for the CDR3 is TGTGCCAGCAGTTACCAGGGACAGGGGATGGGGGAGCAGTACTTC. It codes for CASSYQGQGMGEQYF. This sequence joins TRBV6-5 and TRBJ2-7; 10 bases are a match to TRBD1. Germline V gives CDR1 MNHEY, CDR2 SVGAGI. Trimming removed 2 bases from V and 7 bases from J; junction bases left unmatched: 8. The length of the CDR3 is 15 residues.

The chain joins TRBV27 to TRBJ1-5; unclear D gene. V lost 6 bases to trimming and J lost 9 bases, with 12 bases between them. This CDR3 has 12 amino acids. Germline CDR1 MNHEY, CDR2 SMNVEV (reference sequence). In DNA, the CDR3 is TGTGCCAGCAGCAAAAGCGGACGGCCCCAGCATTTT. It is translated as CASSKSGRPQHF.

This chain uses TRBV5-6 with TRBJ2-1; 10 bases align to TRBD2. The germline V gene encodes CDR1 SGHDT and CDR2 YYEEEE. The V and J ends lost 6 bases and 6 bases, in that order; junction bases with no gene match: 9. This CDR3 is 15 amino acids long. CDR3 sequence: CASIQPGLAFNEQFF. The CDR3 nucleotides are TGTGCCAGCATCCAGCCGGGACTAGCGTTCAATGAGCAGTTCTTC.

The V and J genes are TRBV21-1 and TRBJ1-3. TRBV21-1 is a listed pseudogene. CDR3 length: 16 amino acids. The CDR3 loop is CASSPAGVSSGNTIYF. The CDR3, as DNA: TGTGCCAGCAGTCCCGCCGGGGTATCCTCTGGAAACACCATATATTTT.

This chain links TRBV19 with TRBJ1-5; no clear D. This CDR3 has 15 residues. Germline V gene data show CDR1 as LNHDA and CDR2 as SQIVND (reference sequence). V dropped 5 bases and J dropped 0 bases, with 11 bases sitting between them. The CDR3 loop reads CASSWSSYSNQPQHF. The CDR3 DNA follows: TGTGCCAGTAGTTGGAGCTCTTATAGCAATCAGCCCCAGCATTTT.

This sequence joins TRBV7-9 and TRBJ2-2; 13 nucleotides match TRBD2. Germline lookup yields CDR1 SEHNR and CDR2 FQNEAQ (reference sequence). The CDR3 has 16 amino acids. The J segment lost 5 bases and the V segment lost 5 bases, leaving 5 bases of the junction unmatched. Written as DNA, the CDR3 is TGTGCCAGCAGCATTTGGACTAGCGGGGGAACCGGGGAGCTGTTTTTT. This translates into CASSIWTSGGTGELFF.

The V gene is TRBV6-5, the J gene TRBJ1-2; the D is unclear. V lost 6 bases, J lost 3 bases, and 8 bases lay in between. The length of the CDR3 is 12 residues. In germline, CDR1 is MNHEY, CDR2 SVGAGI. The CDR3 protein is CASSSPYYGYTF. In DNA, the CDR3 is TGTGCCAGCAGCTCCCCCTACTATGGCTACACCTTC.

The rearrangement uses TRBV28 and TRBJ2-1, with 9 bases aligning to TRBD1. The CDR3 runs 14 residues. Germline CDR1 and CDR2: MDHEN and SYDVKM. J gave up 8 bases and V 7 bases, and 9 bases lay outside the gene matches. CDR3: CASKEGTGRDEQFF. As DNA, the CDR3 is TGTGCCAGCAAAGAGGGGACAGGGCGGGATGAGCAGTTCTTC.

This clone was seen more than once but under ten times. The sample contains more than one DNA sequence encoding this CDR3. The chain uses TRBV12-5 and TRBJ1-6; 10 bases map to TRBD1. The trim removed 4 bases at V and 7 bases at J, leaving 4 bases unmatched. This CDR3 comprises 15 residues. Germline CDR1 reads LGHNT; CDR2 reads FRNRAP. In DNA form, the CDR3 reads TGTGCTAGTGGTTCCGGGACAGGGGACAATTCACCCCTCCACTTT. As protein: CASGSGTGDNSPLHF.

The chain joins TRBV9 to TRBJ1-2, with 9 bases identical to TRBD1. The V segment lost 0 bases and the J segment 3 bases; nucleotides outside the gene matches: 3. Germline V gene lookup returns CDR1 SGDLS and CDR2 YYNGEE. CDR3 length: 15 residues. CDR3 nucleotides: TGTGCCAGCAGCGTAGAGGGGACAGGGTACTATGGCTACACCTTC. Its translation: CASSVEGTGYYGYTF.

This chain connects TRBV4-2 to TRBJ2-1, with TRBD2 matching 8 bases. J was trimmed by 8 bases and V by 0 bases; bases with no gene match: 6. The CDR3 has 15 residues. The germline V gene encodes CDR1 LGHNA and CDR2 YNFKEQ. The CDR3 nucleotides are TGTGCCAGCAGCCAAGAATTAGCGGGGTTGTATGAGCAGTTCTTC. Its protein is CASSQELAGLYEQFF.

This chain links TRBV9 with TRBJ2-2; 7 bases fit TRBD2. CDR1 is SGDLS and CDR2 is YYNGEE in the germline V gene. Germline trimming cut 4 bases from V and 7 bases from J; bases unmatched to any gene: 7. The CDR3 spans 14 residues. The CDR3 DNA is TGTGCCAGCAGCCCCCGGAGCGGGGTCGGGGAGCTGTTTTTT. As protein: CASSPRSGVGELFF.

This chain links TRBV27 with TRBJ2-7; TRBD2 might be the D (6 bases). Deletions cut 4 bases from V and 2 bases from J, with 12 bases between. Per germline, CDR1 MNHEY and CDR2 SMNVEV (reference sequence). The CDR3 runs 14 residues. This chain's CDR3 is CASSSTGGAYEQYF. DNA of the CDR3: TGTGCCAGCAGTTCTACCGGCGGGGCCTACGAGCAGTACTTC.

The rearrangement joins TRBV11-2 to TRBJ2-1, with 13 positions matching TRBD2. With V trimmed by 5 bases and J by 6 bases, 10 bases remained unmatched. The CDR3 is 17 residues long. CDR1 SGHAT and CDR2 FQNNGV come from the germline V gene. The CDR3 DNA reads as TGTGCCAGCAGCGACATCTATCGGACTAGCGGGGGCAATGAGCAGTTCTTC. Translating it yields CASSDIYRTSGGNEQFF.

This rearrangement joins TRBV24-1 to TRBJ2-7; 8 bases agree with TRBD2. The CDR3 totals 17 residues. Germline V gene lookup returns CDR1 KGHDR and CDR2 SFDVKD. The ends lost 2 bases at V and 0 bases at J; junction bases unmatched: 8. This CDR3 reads CATSDYSIGTSSYEQYF. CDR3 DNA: TGTGCCACCAGTGATTATAGCATCGGGACTAGCTCCTACGAGCAGTACTTC.

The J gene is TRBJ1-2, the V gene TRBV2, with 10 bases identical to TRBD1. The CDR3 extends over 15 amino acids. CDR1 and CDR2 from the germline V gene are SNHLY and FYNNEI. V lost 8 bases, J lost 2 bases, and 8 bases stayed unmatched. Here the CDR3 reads CASLSRDRGNYGYTF. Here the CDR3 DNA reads TGTGCCAGCCTTTCCCGGGACAGGGGAAACTATGGCTACACCTTC.

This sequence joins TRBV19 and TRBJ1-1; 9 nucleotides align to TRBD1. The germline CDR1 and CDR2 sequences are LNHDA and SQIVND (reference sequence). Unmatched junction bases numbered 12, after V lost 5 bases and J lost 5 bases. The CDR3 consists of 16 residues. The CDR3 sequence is CASSFLLTGGGTEAFF. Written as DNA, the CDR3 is TGTGCCAGTAGTTTCCTTCTGACAGGGGGAGGGACTGAAGCTTTCTTT.

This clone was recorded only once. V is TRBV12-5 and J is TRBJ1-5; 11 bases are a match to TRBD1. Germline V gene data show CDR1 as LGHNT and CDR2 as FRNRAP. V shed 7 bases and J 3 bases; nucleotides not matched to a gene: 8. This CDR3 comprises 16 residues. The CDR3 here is CASVGDRGDFNQPQHF. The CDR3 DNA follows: TGTGCTAGTGTTGGGGACAGGGGGGACTTCAATCAGCCCCAGCATTTT.

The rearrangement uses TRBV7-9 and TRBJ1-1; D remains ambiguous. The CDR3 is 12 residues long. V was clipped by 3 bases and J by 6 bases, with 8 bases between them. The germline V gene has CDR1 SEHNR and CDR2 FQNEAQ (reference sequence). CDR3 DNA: TGTGCCAGCAGCTTCCAGTGGTCTGAAGCTTTCTTT. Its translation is CASSFQWSEAFF. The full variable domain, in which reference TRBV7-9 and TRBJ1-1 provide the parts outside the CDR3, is DTGVSQNPRHKITKRGQNVTFRCDPISEHNRLYWYRQTLGQGPEFLTYFQNEAQLEKSRLLSDRFSAERPKGSFSTLEIQRTEQGDSAMYLCASSFQWSEAFFGQGTRLTVV.

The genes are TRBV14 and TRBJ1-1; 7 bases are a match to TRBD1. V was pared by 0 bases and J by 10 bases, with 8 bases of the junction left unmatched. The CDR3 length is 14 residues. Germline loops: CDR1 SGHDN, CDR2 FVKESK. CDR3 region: CASSQDVGQGGAFF. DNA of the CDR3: TGTGCCAGCAGCCAAGATGTGGGCCAGGGGGGAGCTTTCTTT.

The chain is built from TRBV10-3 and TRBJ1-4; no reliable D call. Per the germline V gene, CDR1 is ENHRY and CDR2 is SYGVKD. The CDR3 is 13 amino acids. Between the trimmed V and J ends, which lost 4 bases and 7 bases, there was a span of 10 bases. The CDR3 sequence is CAISGNEGEKLFF. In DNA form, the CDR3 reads TGTGCCATCAGTGGGAACGAGGGTGAAAAACTGTTTTTT.

CDR3 coding DNA: TGTGCCACCCGACAGGGGCCTACCTACGAGCAGTACTTC. Translating gives CATRQGPTYEQYF. The chain joins TRBV19 to TRBJ2-7; 8 bases agree with TRBD1. CDR1 is LNHDA and CDR2 is SQIVND in the germline V gene (reference sequence). The CDR3 contains 13 residues. Germline trimming cut 10 bases from V and 2 bases from J; bases unmatched to any gene: 7.

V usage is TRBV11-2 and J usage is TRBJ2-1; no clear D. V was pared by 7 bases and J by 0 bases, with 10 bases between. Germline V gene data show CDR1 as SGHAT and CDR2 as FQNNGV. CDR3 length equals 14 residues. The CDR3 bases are TGTGCCAGCACCTCCGGTCGCTCCTACAATGAGCAGTTCTTC. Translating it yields CASTSGRSYNEQFF.

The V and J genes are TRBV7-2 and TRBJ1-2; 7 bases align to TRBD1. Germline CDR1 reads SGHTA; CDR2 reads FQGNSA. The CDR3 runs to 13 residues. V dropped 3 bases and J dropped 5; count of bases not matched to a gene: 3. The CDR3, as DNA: TGTGCCAGCAGCTTGGGACAGTTTTATGGCTACACCTTC. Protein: CASSLGQFYGYTF. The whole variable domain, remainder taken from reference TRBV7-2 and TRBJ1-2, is GAGVSQSPSNKVTEKGKDVELRCDPISGHTALYWYRQSLGQGLEFLIYFQGNSAPDKSGLPSDRFSAERTGGSVSTLTIQRTQQEDSAVYLCASSLGQFYGYTFGSGTRLTVV.

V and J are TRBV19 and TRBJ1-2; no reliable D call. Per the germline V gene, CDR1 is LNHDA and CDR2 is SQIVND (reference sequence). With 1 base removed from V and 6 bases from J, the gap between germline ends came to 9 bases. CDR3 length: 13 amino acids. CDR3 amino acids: CASSIGRNDGYTF. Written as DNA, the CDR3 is TGTGCCAGTAGTATAGGCAGGAACGATGGCTACACCTTC. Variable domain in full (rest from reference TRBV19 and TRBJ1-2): DGGITQSPKYLFRKEGQNVTLSCEQNLNHDAMYWYRQDPGQGLRLIYYSQIVNDFQKGDIAEGYSVSREKKESFPLTVTSAQKNPTAFYLCASSIGRNDGYTFGSGTRLTVV.

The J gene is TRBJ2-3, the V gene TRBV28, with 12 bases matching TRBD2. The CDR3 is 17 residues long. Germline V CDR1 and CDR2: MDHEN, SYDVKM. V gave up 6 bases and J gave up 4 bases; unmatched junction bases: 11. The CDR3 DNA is TGTGCCAGCAGCCACTCCCCGGGACTAGCGGGCTCAGATACGCAGTATTTT. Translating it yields CASSHSPGLAGSDTQYF. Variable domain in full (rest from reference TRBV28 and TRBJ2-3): DVKVTQSSRYLVKRTGEKVFLECVQDMDHENMFWYRQDPGLGLRLIYFSYDVKMKEKGDIPEGYSVSREKKERFSLILESASTNQTSMYLCASSHSPGLAGSDTQYFGPGTRLTVL.